Below are 27 T cell receptor beta chains sequenced from a single sample in a study of T cell responses to AZD1222 COVID-19 vaccine. Only in-frame clones appear in the TCRdb table, and some are missing; sequencing was by immunoSEQ multiplex PCR. The sample lists around 100,000 clones, 92% occurring once. The sample in question was peripheral blood, obtained on day 0 of AZD1222 vaccination. All receptors come from an adult in good health.

The DNA of the CDR3 is TGCGCCAGCAGCTTGACCGGGACTAGCGGGGGATCCTACAATGAGCAGTTCTTC. This gives the protein CASSLTGTSGGSYNEQFF. The chain recombines TRBV5-1 with TRBJ2-1, with 14 bases fitting TRBD2. V lost 1 base, J lost 1 base, and 4 bases stayed unmatched. Germline V CDR1 and CDR2: SGHRS, YFSETQ. The CDR3 length is 18 residues.

This chain links TRBV3-1 (or the pseudogene TRBV3-2) with TRBJ1-1; possibly TRBD1 for D (5 bases). This CDR3 spans 15 amino acids. Per the germline V gene, CDR1 is LGHDT and CDR2 is YNNKEL (reference sequence). Trimming removed 1 base from V and 1 base from J, with 10 bases in between. Here the CDR3 reads CASSQAGTSNTEAFF. For the CDR3, the DNA is TGTGCCAGCAGCCAAGCCGGGACGTCGAACACTGAAGCTTTCTTT.

This clone was recorded only once. The J gene is TRBJ1-3, the V gene TRBV7-6; no reliable D call. CDR1 SGHVS and CDR2 FNYEAQ come from the germline V gene. V lost 0 bases to trimming and J lost 0 bases, with 12 bases between them. The CDR3 runs 17 residues. The CDR3 reads CASSLAESVHSGNTIYF. The CDR3 bases are TGTGCCAGCAGCTTAGCAGAAAGCGTACACTCTGGAAACACCATATATTTT.

This sequence joins TRBV7-2 and TRBJ2-5; TRBD2 aligns across 9 bases. CDR1 and CDR2 from the germline V gene are SGHTA and FQGNSA. The CDR3 consists of 15 residues. With 3 bases clipped from V and 1 base from J, the junction kept 3 bases outside the gene matches. The CDR3 DNA sequence: TGTGCCAGCAGCTTTCAGCGGGGGGCCCAAGAGACCCAGTACTTC. Translating it yields CASSFQRGAQETQYF.

V is TRBV18 and J is TRBJ1-2; D remains unclear. Trimming removed 3 bases from V and 4 bases from J, with 12 bases in between. Germline V lookup: CDR1 KGHSH, CDR2 LQKENI. The CDR3 contains 14 residues. CDR3 region: CASSPSGEFYGYTF. CDR3 nucleotide sequence: TGTGCCAGCTCACCTTCCGGGGAATTCTATGGCTACACCTTC.

V and J are TRBV5-5 and TRBJ2-5; D gene uncertain. The CDR3 loop spans 13 amino acids. The ends were cut back, 0 bases at V and 2 bases at J, with 5 bases in the middle. CDR1 and CDR2 from the germline V gene are SGHKS and YYEKEE (reference sequence). The CDR3 DNA sequence: TGTGCCAGCAGCTTGGCGGAGCAAGAGACCCAGTACTTC. Protein sequence: CASSLAEQETQYF. Full variable domain (missing parts from reference TRBV5-5 and TRBJ2-5): DAGVTQSPTHLIKTRGQQVTLRCSPISGHKSVSWYQQVLGQGPQFIFQYYEKEERGRGNFPDRFSARQFPNYSSELNVNALLLGDSALYLCASSLAEQETQYFGPGTRLLVL.

This clone was seen a single time. The gene calls are TRBV11-2 and TRBJ1-2, with D unresolved. The germline V gene encodes CDR1 SGHAT and CDR2 FQNNGV. V lost 1 base, J lost 8 bases, and 14 bases lay in between. This CDR3 spans 14 amino acids. CDR3 residues: CASSLGPSSRGYTF. The CDR3 DNA reads TGTGCCAGCAGCTTAGGCCCCTCATCGCGAGGCTACACCTTC.

Of note for this clone: Other DNA sequences in the sample encode the same CDR3. V is TRBV2 and J is TRBJ1-5; TRBD1 matches 10 bases. Germline CDR1 and CDR2: SNHLY and FYNNEI. The J segment lost 7 bases and the V segment lost 6 bases, leaving 3 bases of the junction unmatched. The CDR3 has 13 residues. CDR3 nucleotide sequence: TGTGCCAGCAGCGGGACAGGGGTCCAGCCCCAGCATTTT. Protein product: CASSGTGVQPQHF.

V and J are TRBV28 and TRBJ1-1; the D is unclear. With 2 bases removed from V and 0 bases from J, the gap between germline ends came to 10 bases. CDR1 and CDR2 (germline): MDHEN, SYDVKM. The CDR3 totals 15 residues. DNA for the CDR3: TGTGCCAGCAGTTTAGGGTCTTTCCTGAACACTGAAGCTTTCTTT. As protein: CASSLGSFLNTEAFF.

The gene calls are TRBV4-3 and TRBJ2-1, with 8 bases matching TRBD2. The germline CDR1 and CDR2 sequences are LGHNA and YSLEER. This CDR3 has 17 amino acids. Trimming cost V 0 bases and J 4 bases; bases outside gene matches: 8. The CDR3 reads CASSQDPAGAGYNEQFF. Written as DNA, the CDR3 is TGCGCCAGCAGCCAAGATCCAGCGGGAGCGGGATACAATGAGCAGTTCTTC.

The chain carries TRBV15 and TRBJ1-4; weak D call: TRBD1 (5 bases). Germline V gene sequence: CDR1 LNHNV, CDR2 YYDKDF (reference sequence). Trimming took off 3 bases at V and 9 bases at J, with 14 bases between the two ends. This CDR3 is 14 amino acids long. CDR3 in DNA: TGTGCCACCAGCAGCCTAAGGGAGGGGCAAAAACTGTTTTTT. This sequence encodes CATSSLREGQKLFF.

V is TRBV7-9 and J is TRBJ2-1; TRBD2 matches at 8 bases. After removal of 5 bases from V and 2 bases from J, the junction contained 2 bases not matched to a gene. Germline lookup yields CDR1 SEHNR and CDR2 FQNEAQ (reference sequence). The length of the CDR3 is 14 residues. Written as DNA, the CDR3 is TGTGCCAGCAGCCCAGCGGGAGCCTACAATGAGCAGTTCTTC. It yields the protein CASSPAGAYNEQFF.

The table lists this clone with a count of one. The chain recombines TRBV2 with TRBJ1-1, with unresolved D. The CDR3 has 14 amino acids. Germline V CDR1 and CDR2: SNHLY, FYNNEI. V lost 11 bases to trimming and J lost 0 bases, with 16 bases between them. In nucleotides, the CDR3 is TGTGCCTCAACCGGGCGGGTTTTGAACACTGAAGCTTTCTTT. Translating gives CASTGRVLNTEAFF.

Points on this clone: One junction end disagrees with the germline gene, perhaps due to a read error. The chain combines TRBV2 with TRBJ2-7; no clear D. The length of the CDR3 is 11 residues. CDR1 and CDR2 from the germline V gene are SNHLY and FYNNEI. The CDR3 nucleotides are TGTGCCAGCAGGGAAGAGCTACGGCAGTACTTC. This encodes CASREELRQYF.

The chain is built from TRBV30 and TRBJ2-7; D might be TRBD2 (5 bases). V lost 3 bases, J lost 4 bases, and 10 bases lay in between. The CDR3 has 12 amino acids. The germline CDR1 and CDR2 sequences are GTSNPN and SVGIG (reference sequence). This CDR3 is CAWSRTDYEQYF. The DNA of the CDR3 is TGTGCCTGGAGCAGGACTGATTACGAGCAGTACTTC.

As regards this clone: The germline gene is not matched at one end of the junction; a read error may be the cause. The chain combines TRBV4-1 with TRBJ2-3, with 10 bases matching TRBD2. Germline assignment: CDR1 MGHRA and CDR2 YSYEKL. The CDR3 runs to 16 residues. The CDR3 protein is CASRQGGTSGTDTQYF. CDR3 nucleotides: TGCGCCAGCAGACAAGGCGGGACTAGCGGCACAGATACGCAGTATTTT.

This chain joins TRBV6-2 or TRBV6-3 and TRBJ1-5; no definite D call. Per the germline V gene, CDR1 is MNHEY and CDR2 is SVGEGT. Trimming shortened V by 0 bases and J by 1 base, and 7 bases separated the two germline ends. CDR3 length: 15 amino acids. The CDR3: CASSYSSLSNQPQHF. DNA for the CDR3: TGTGCCAGCAGTTACTCGTCATTAAGCAATCAGCCCCAGCATTTT.

This clone showed up just once. The rearrangement links TRBV27 to TRBJ1-1; weak D call: TRBD1 (5 bases). The CDR3 extends over 14 amino acids. Per the germline V gene, CDR1 is MNHEY and CDR2 is SMNVEV (reference sequence). Trimming removed 3 bases from V and 0 bases from J, with 8 bases in between. The chain's CDR3 is CASSFQGLNTEAFF. The CDR3 DNA reads as TGTGCCAGCAGTTTCCAGGGTTTGAACACTGAAGCTTTCTTT.

The rearrangement links TRBV6-5 to TRBJ2-2; 7 bases fit TRBD1. V lost 2 bases to trimming and J lost 7 bases; unmatched junction nucleotides: 10. Germline CDR1 reads MNHEY; CDR2 reads SVGAGI. There are 16 residues in the CDR3. The CDR3 bases are TGTGCCAGCAGTTACGGGCCCGGGACAGAGGACGGGGAGCTGTTTTTT. Encoded protein: CASSYGPGTEDGELFF.

The chain links TRBV5-4 to TRBJ2-5, with 10 bases lining up with TRBD2. The V segment lost 4 bases and the J segment 4 bases; nucleotides outside the gene matches: 7. The CDR3 loop spans 15 amino acids. Germline lookup yields CDR1 SGHNT and CDR2 YYREEE (reference sequence). CDR3 in amino acids: CASSPASGSPETQYF. For the CDR3, the DNA is TGTGCCAGCAGCCCGGCTAGCGGGAGCCCAGAGACCCAGTACTTC.

This rearrangement joins TRBV13 to TRBJ2-3, with no clear D. CDR3 length: 13 amino acids. Germline assignment: CDR1 PRHDT and CDR2 FYEKMQ (reference sequence). Trimming shortened V by 2 bases and J by 4 bases, and 7 bases separated the two germline ends. CDR3 sequence (DNA): TGTGCCAGCAGCTTAACCCTAGCAGATACGCAGTATTTT. Amino acids: CASSLTLADTQYF. The full variable domain, with the rest looked up from reference TRBV13 and TRBJ2-3, is AAGVIQSPRHLIKEKRETATLKCYPIPRHDTVYWYQQGPGQDPQFLISFYEKMQSDKGSIPDRFSAQQFSDYHSELNMSSLELGDSALYFCASSLTLADTQYFGPGTRLTVL.

The chain has TRBV5-1 and TRBJ2-1; maybe TRBD1 (6 bases). There are 12 residues in the CDR3. Trimming took 3 bases from V and 10 from J, leaving 11 bases between them. CDR1 SGHRS and CDR2 YFSETQ come from the germline V gene. The CDR3 loop reads CASSSTGTEQFF. DNA for the CDR3: TGCGCCAGCAGCTCCACCGGGACAGAGCAGTTCTTC.

V and J are TRBV10-3 and TRBJ2-3; 7 bases are a match to TRBD1. The CDR3 contains 15 residues. V lost 0 bases, J lost 0 bases, and 0 bases stayed unmatched. Looked up from germline, CDR1 is ENHRY and CDR2 is SYGVKD. The CDR3 DNA sequence: TGTGCCATCAGTGAGTCGACAGGGAGCACAGATACGCAGTATTTT. Translation: CAISESTGSTDTQYF.

The rearrangement uses TRBV19 and TRBJ2-2; 11 bases are shared with TRBD1. Germline-derived CDR1 and CDR2 are LNHDA and SQIVND (reference sequence). The CDR3 loop spans 16 amino acids. Trimming took 10 bases from V and 7 from J; bases not matched to a gene: 14. This CDR3 reads CATLPRGQGGVGELFF. Written as DNA, the CDR3 is TGTGCCACCTTACCACGGGGACAGGGGGGTGTCGGGGAGCTGTTTTTT.

This chain connects TRBV27 to TRBJ2-7; the match to TRBD2 covers 14 bases. The CDR3 covers 15 residues. Germline V gene sequence: CDR1 MNHEY, CDR2 SMNVEV (reference sequence). V was clipped by 3 bases and J by 7 bases; unmatched bases: 5. As DNA, the CDR3 is TGTGCCAGCAGTTTCGTTGGACTAGCGGGAGGAGAGCAGTACTTC. It translates to CASSFVGLAGGEQYF.

The chain has TRBV4-1 and TRBJ2-3, with TRBD2 matching over 10 bases. The germline V gene encodes CDR1 MGHRA and CDR2 YSYEKL. This CDR3 has 14 amino acids. The V gene end was trimmed by 1 base and the J gene end by 14 bases; junction bases not matched to a gene: 9. CDR3 in DNA: TGCGCCAGCAGCCAAGGGGAGCGGGAGGGCCGCGGGTATTTT. Translation: CASSQGEREGRGYF.

The chain uses TRBV19 and TRBJ1-6; D not resolved. The ends were cut back, 8 bases at V and 4 bases at J, with 9 bases in the middle. CDR3 size: 13 residues. The germline V gene encodes CDR1 LNHDA and CDR2 SQIVND (reference sequence). CDR3 sequence (DNA): TGTGCCAGTGCGGAGAGGTATAATTCACCCCTCCACTTT. Translated: CASAERYNSPLHF.